This TCR beta chain was recorded in a study of patients and donors after allogeneic stem cell transplantation (dated by TCRdb to 2020 to 2022). Based on the germline V gene, the CDR1 and CDR2 sequences are SGHTA and FQGNSA. V sheds 5 bases and J sheds 1 base, leaving 19 bases between their ends. CDR3 length: 17 amino acids, cysteine to phenylalanine. Left in the record is the CDR3 DNA by itself, 51 bases read in frame from the first base. Library preparation used RT-PCR. Sequenced on a NextSeq 550. TCRdb redid the processing of the public reads, applying fastp at Q25 and MiXCR, and retained in-frame beta chains. One record per CDR3 amino acid sequence lists the most common genes and DNA. The sample table contains roughly 940,000 distinct CDR3 sequences; only one count was recorded for about a sixth of them. Together, the top ten hold roughly 6% of the sample. To note about this clonotype: Its antigen specificity is not known. Base qualities are missing; no much larger clone stands one base away.

The TCR originated in a human donor who was either an allogeneic HSCT recipient or a stem cell or donor lymphocyte infusion donor (not recorded which). It is not recorded whose cells these are; they may come from a transplant donor. Material for sequencing was blood, either unsorted or a sorted T cell fraction (not recorded which). The rearrangement joined TRBV7-2 to TRBJ2-3; the D segment may tentatively be TRBD1 or TRBD2, each giving 6 matched bases. The DNA sequence is given as TGTGCCAGCAGCACCAAAAAGGGGGGTCGTGGCACAGATACGCAGTATTTT. Its protein product is CASSTKKGGRGTDTQYF.